The sequence of this T cell receptor beta chain was determined in a study of memory CD8 T cells in hepatitis C reinfection. CDR3 length: 17 amino acids. In germline, CDR1 is SGHRS, CDR2 YFSETQ. J was trimmed by 0 bases and V by 5 bases; bases with no gene match: 9. Time point described: pre-reinfection, 55 to 20 weeks before reinfection detection. TCR sequencing was done directly ex vivo on sorted cells, without expansion in vitro. Data came from immunoSEQ multiplex PCR; TCRdb stores just in-frame clones and leaves some out. The sample has 50,000 or so clones; roughly 89% are singletons. Sequenced material: naive CD8+ T cells sorted from blood. The TCR originated in a man between 18 and 35 years old with hepatitis C virus infection. The chain joins TRBV5-1 to TRBJ1-3; 9 bases agree with TRBD1. The CDR3 sequence: CASSPGQGTFSGNTIYF. CDR3 sequence (DNA): TGCGCCAGCAGTCCCGGACAGGGGACATTCTCTGGAAACACCATATATTTT.